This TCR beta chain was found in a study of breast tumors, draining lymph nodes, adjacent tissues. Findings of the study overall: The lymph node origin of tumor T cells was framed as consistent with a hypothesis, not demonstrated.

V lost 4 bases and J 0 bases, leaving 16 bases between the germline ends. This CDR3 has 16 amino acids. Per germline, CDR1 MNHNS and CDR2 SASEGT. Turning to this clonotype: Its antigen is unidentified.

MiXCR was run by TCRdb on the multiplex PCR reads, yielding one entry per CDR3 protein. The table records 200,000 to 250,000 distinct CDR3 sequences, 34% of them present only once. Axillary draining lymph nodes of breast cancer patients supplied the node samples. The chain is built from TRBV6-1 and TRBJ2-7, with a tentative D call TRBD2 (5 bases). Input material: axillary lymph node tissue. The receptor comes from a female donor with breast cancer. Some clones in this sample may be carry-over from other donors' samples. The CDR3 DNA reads TGTGCCAGCAGTGTTAGCCCTACGGGAAGCTCCTACGAGCAGTACTTC. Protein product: CASSVSPTGSSYEQYF.